These 4 T cell receptor beta chains came from one sample sequenced in a study of blood T cell repertoires in COVID-19. The protocol was immunoSEQ multiplex PCR, while the TCRdb copy is restricted to in-frame clones and leaves out a portion. The sample includes some 300,000 clones, just under 90% seen only once; the top ten take roughly 10%. What was sequenced was PBMCs or T cells enriched from blood (not recorded which). These receptors were taken from a woman in her twenties or thirties who had recovered from COVID-19.

This rearrangement joins TRBV5-1 to TRBJ1-2, with a possible D match to TRBD1 (5 bases). V was shortened by 4 bases and J by 4 bases, with 20 bases between the two germline ends. CDR3 length: 16 residues. Looked up from germline, CDR1 is SGHRS and CDR2 is YFSETQ. The DNA of the CDR3 is TGCGCCAGCAGCGGTGACAGTTCCCGCTCATTCTATGGCTACACCTTC. Encoded protein: CASSGDSSRSFYGYTF.

The chain has TRBV6-4 and TRBJ2-1; 7 bases fit TRBD2. Germline CDR1 MRHNA, CDR2 SNTAGT. The CDR3 length is 15 residues. After removal of 0 bases from V and 4 bases from J, the junction contained 3 bases not matched to a gene. DNA for the CDR3: TGTGCCAGCAGTGACTCCCGGACTAGATACAATGAGCAGTTCTTC. As protein: CASSDSRTRYNEQFF.

Written as DNA, the CDR3 is TGTGCCAGCAGGACAGGGCCCCAAGAGACCCAGTACTTC. Protein: CASRTGPQETQYF. The rearrangement links TRBV12-3 or TRBV12-4 to TRBJ2-5; 7 bases fit TRBD1. The CDR3 sequence is 13 residues long. The ends lost 6 bases at V and 1 base at J; junction bases unmatched: 2.

The rearrangement links TRBV10-3 to TRBJ2-7; tentatively, D is TRBD1 (7 bases). V dropped 4 bases and J dropped 2 bases, with 18 bases sitting between them. Germline V gene data show CDR1 as ENHRY and CDR2 as SYGVKD. The CDR3 runs to 16 residues. CDR3 region: CAISGNPGGRTYEQYF. The CDR3 DNA reads as TGTGCCATCAGTGGGAACCCAGGGGGGAGGACCTACGAGCAGTACTTC.